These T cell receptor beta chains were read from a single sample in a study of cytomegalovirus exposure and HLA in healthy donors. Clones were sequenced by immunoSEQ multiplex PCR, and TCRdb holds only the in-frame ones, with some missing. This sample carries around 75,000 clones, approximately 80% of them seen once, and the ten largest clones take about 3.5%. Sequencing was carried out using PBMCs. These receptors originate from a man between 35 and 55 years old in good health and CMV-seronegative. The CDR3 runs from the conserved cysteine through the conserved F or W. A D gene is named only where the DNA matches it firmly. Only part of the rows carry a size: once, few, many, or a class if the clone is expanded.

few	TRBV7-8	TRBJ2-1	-	CASSFPGGSNEQFF	TGTGCCAGCAGCTTTCCGGGGGGCAGTAATGAGCAGTTCTTC
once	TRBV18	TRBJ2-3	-	CASSTAGPSTDTQYF	TGTGCCAGCTCGACAGCGGGTCCTAGCACAGATACGCAGTATTTT
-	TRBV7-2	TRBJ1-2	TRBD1	CASSFTTGGPATYF	TGTGCCAGCAGCTTCACGACAGGGGGCCCGGCAACCTACTTC
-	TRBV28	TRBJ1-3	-	CASTTPTATGNTIYF	TGTGCCAGCACAACACCGACAGCTACTGGAAACACCATATATTTT
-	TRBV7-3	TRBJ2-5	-	CASSLGGPGETQYF	TGTGCCAGCAGCTTGGGGGGGCCGGGGGAGACCCAGTACTTC
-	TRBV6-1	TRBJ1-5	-	CASRGEGKSNQPQHF	TGTGCCAGCAGGGGGGAGGGTAAGAGCAATCAGCCCCAGCATTTT
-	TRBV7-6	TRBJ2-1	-	CASSLAPSRDNEQFF	TGTGCCAGCAGCTTAGCGCCTTCCCGGGACAATGAGCAGTTCTTC
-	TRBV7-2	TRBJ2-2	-	CASSFRQQNTGELFF	TGTGCCAGCAGCTTCAGACAGCAGAACACCGGGGAGCTGTTTTTT
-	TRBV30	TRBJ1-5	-	CAWSVGGSGNQPQHF	TGTGCCTGGAGTGTTGGGGGCTCGGGCAATCAGCCCCAGCATTTT
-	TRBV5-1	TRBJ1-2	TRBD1	CASSLGQGRGYTF	TGCGCCAGCAGCTTGGGACAGGGGCGAGGCTACACCTTC
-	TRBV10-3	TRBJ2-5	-	CAISESTYQETQYF	TGTGCCATCAGTGAGTCGACATACCAAGAGACCCAGTACTTC